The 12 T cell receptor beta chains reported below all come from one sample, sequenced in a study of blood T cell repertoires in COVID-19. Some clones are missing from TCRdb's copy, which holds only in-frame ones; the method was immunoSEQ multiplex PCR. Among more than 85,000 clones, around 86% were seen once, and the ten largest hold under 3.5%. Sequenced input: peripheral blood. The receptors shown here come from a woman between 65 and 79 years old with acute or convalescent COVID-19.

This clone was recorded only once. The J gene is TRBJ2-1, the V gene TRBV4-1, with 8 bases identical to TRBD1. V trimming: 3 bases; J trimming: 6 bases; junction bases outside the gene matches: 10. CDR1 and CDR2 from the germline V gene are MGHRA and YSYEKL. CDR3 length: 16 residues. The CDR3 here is CASSHQGANRVNEQFF. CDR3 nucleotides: TGCGCCAGCAGCCACCAGGGGGCGAATCGGGTCAATGAGCAGTTCTTC.

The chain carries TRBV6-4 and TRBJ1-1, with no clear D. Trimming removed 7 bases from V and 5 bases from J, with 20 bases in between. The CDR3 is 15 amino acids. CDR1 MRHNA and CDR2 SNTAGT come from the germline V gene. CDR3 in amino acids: CASKSTMPGSTEAFF. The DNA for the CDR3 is TGTGCCAGCAAGTCTACAATGCCGGGTTCGACTGAAGCTTTCTTT.

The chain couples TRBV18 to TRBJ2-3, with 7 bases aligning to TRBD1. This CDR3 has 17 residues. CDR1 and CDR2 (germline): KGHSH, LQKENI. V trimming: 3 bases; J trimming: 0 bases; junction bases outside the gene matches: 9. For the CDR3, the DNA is TGTGCCAGCTCACCCCGGCCGTGGACAGGAAGCACAGATACGCAGTATTTT. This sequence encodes CASSPRPWTGSTDTQYF.

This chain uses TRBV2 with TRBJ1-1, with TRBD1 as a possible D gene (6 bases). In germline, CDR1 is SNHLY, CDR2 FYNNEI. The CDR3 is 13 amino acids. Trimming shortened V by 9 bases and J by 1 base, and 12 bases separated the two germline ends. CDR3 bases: TGTGCCAGGTGGACAGTGACGAACACTGAAGCTTTCTTT. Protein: CARWTVTNTEAFF.

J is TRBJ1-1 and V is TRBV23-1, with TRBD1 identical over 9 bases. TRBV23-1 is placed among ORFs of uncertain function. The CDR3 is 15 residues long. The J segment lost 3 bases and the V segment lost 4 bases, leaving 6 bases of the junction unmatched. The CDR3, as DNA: TGCGCCAGCAGTCGTCGACAGGGGGTCGACACTGAAGCTTTCTTT. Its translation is CASSRRQGVDTEAFF.

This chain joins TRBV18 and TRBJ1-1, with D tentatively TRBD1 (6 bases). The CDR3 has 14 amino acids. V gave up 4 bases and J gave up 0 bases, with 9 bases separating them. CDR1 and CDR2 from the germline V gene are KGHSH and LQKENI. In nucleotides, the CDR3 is TGTGCCAGCTCACAACAGGGCCTGAACACTGAAGCTTTCTTT. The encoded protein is CASSQQGLNTEAFF.

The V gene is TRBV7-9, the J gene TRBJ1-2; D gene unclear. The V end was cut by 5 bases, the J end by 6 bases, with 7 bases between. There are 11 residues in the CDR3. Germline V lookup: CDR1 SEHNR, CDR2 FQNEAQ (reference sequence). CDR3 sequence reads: CASSLMDGYTF. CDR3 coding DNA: TGTGCCAGCAGCCTAATGGATGGCTACACCTTC.

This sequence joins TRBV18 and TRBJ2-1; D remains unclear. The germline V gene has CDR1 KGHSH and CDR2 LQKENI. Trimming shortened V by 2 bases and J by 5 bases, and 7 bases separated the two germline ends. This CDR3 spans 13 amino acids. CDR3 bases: TGTGCCAGCTCACCATTGAGTCACAATGAGCAGTTCTTC. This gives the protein CASSPLSHNEQFF.

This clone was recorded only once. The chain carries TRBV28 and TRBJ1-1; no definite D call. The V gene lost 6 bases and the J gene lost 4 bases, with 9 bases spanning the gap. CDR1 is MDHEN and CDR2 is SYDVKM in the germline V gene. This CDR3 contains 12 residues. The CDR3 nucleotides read TGTGCCAGCAGGAGGATAGGCACTGAAGCTTTCTTT. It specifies CASRRIGTEAFF.

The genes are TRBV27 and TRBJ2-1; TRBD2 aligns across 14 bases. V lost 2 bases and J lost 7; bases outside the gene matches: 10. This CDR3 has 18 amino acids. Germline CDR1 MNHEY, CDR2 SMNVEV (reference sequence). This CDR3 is CASSLRGTSGSFRNEQFF. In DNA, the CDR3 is TGTGCCAGCAGTTTAAGGGGGACTAGCGGGAGTTTTAGGAATGAGCAGTTCTTC.

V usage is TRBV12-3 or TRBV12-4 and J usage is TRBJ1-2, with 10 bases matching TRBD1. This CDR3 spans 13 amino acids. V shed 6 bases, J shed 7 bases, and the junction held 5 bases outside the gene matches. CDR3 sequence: CASRRDRGGGYTF. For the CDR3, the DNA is TGTGCCAGCAGGAGGGACAGGGGTGGTGGCTACACCTTC.

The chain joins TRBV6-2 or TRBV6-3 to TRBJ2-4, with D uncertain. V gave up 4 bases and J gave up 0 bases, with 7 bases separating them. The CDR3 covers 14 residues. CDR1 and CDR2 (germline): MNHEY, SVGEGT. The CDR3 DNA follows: TGTGCCAGCAGTTTGACTGGAGCCAAAAACATTCAGTACTTC. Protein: CASSLTGAKNIQYF.